This section outlines one T cell receptor beta chain sequence together with its context. The entry originates in a study of T cells expressing NK-cell markers. From the 5' RACE reads, TCRdb lists one entry per CDR3 protein and no DNA. The sample has roughly 380,000 distinct CDR3 sequences. This receptor was obtained from a man aged 18-70 years in good health. The specimen was blood T cells: a sorted CD56 or NKG2C T cell subset, CD4+ or CD8+ T cells, or bulk PBMC T cells (not recorded which).

CDR3 loop: CASSQGSRGVETQYF. V usage is TRBV14 and J usage is TRBJ2-5. CDR3 length equals 15 residues. The germline V gene has CDR1 SGHDN and CDR2 FVKESK.